Included here is one T cell receptor beta chain sequence, with context. Its specificity is not known. Sequenced by immunoSEQ multiplex PCR; TCRdb stores in-frame clones only, minus some. Of under 150,000 clones listed, 75% to 95% were seen once; the top ten hold about 1.9%. CDR1 is SGHTA, CDR2 FQGNSA, per germline. V lost 2 bases and J lost 6, with 19 bases in between. The CDR3 length is 16 residues. The source of the sample is a study of T cell responses to AZD1222 COVID-19 vaccine. Study outcomes and limitations: Spike as a whole was targeted by vaccine-associated CD4 TCRs, dominant at 160-218 and 743-854.

This TCR came from an adult who received the AZD1222 COVID-19 vaccine. The chain joins TRBV7-2 to TRBJ1-2; D is perhaps TRBD1 (5 bases). The sequencing used peripheral blood, collected 28 days after the second AZD1222 dose. CDR3 nucleotides: TGTGCCAGCAGCTTACAGCCAGGGATAGAAGATCATGGCTACACCTTC. The encoded protein is CASSLQPGIEDHGYTF. Looking up the rest from reference TRBV7-2 and TRBJ1-2 gives the full variable domain: GAGVSQSPSNKVTEKGKDVELRCDPISGHTALYWYRQSLGQGLEFLIYFQGNSAPDKSGLPSDRFSAERTGGSVSTLTIQRTQQEDSAVYLCASSLQPGIEDHGYTFGSGTRLTVV.